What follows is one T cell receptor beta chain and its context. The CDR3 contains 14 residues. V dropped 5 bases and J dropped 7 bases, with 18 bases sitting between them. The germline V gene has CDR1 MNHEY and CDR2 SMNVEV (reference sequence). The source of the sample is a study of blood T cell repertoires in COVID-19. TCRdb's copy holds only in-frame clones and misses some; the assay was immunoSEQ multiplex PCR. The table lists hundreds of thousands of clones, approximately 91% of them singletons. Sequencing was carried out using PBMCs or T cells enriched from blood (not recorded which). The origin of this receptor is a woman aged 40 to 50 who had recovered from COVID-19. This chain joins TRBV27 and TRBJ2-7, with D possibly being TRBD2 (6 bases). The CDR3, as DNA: TGTGCCAGCAGTCCTTATGGGACTTATCAGGAGCAGTACTTC. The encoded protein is CASSPYGTYQEQYF.